The next 12 T cell receptor beta chains were all read from a single sample in a study of T cell responses to AZD1222 COVID-19 vaccine. Sequencing used immunoSEQ multiplex PCR; TCRdb keeps in-frame clones, though not all of them. Among under 200,000 clones, roughly nine tenths were seen once, and the ten largest hold under 2.5%. Source: peripheral blood, taken on day 0 of AZD1222 vaccination. Receptors originate from an adult in good health.

The gene calls are TRBV30 and TRBJ2-3, with 9 bases identical to TRBD2. V lost 8 bases, J lost 6 bases, and 6 bases stayed unmatched. CDR3 length equals 12 residues. Per germline, CDR1 GTSNPN and CDR2 SVGIG (reference sequence). CDR3 protein: CAGGTSSDTQYF. CDR3 nucleotide sequence: TGTGCCGGGGGGACTAGCAGTGATACGCAGTATTTT.

V is TRBV7-9 and J is TRBJ1-4; D is perhaps TRBD1 (5 bases). Trimming cost V 5 bases and J 3 bases, with 10 bases left between them. This CDR3 comprises 14 residues. Germline-derived CDR1 and CDR2 are SEHNR and FQNEAQ (reference sequence). CDR3 amino acids: CASSPTGANEKLFF. Written as DNA, the CDR3 is TGTGCCAGCAGCCCTACAGGAGCTAATGAAAAACTGTTTTTT.

The chain carries TRBV7-8 and TRBJ2-3; D remains ambiguous. V shed 6 bases and J shed 0 bases, with 10 bases lying between them. From germline, CDR1 is SGHVS and CDR2 FQNEAQ. The CDR3 has 14 amino acids. Here the CDR3 DNA reads TGTGCCAGCAGTCGGGCCATAAGCACAGATACGCAGTATTTT. Translated: CASSRAISTDTQYF.

A single count supports this clone. J is TRBJ1-1 and V is TRBV7-3; TRBD1 agrees at 8 bases. The CDR3 loop spans 14 amino acids. The germline gives CDR1 SGHTA, CDR2 FQGTGA. J gave up 5 bases and V 4 bases, and 6 bases lay outside the gene matches. The CDR3 DNA follows: TGTGCCAGCAGCTCAACAGGGGGAATGACTGAAGCTTTCTTT. As protein: CASSSTGGMTEAFF.

V and J are TRBV27 and TRBJ2-7; 9 bases agree with TRBD2. The germline V gene has CDR1 MNHEY and CDR2 SMNVEV (reference sequence). The CDR3 covers 12 residues. J was trimmed by 11 bases and V by 3 bases; bases with no gene match: 5. CDR3 coding DNA: TGTGCCAGCAGTTTCCCCAGCGGGGGGAAGTACTTC. The encoded protein is CASSFPSGGKYF.

There are a few counts of this clone. The chain carries TRBV28 and TRBJ2-7; 11 positions match TRBD2. Germline values: CDR1 MDHEN, CDR2 SYDVKM. The junction had 6 bases not matched to a gene; V was cut back by 3 bases and J by 2 bases. There are 16 residues in the CDR3. The CDR3 sequence: CASSLATSGTTYEQYF. DNA for the CDR3: TGTGCCAGCAGTTTGGCGACTAGCGGGACTACCTACGAGCAGTACTTC.

In this sample, this clone turned up once. The rearrangement joins TRBV5-1 to TRBJ1-4, with D unresolved. Trimming stripped 0 bases from V and 8 bases from J, with 14 bases between. Germline values: CDR1 SGHRS, CDR2 YFSETQ. The CDR3 totals 15 residues. The CDR3 loop is CASSLGRGEVEKLFF. The CDR3 DNA is TGCGCCAGCAGCTTGGGACGGGGTGAGGTAGAAAAACTGTTTTTT. Using reference TRBV5-1 and TRBJ1-4 for the parts outside the CDR3, the full variable domain is KAGVTQTPRYLIKTRGQQVTLSCSPISGHRSVSWYQQTPGQGLQFLFEYFSETQRNKGNFPGRFSGRQFSNSRSEMNVSTLELGDSALYLCASSLGRGEVEKLFFGSGTQLSVL.

The chain couples TRBV28 to TRBJ1-5; 8 bases are shared with TRBD1. Germline CDR1 is MDHEN and CDR2 is SYDVKM. The CDR3 runs to 14 residues. Trimming at V came to 9 bases and at J to 3 bases, leaving 7 bases not matched to a gene. This CDR3 reads CASIAGGDNQPQHF. CDR3 coding DNA: TGTGCCAGTATTGCAGGGGGCGACAATCAGCCCCAGCATTTT.

The genes are TRBV7-2 and TRBJ1-4; maybe TRBD1 (6 bases). Germline CDR1 reads SGHTA; CDR2 reads FQGNSA. Trimming pared 2 bases from V and 3 bases from J, leaving 10 bases between. The CDR3 runs 15 residues. The CDR3 spells CASSLQGSPNEKLFF. CDR3 DNA: TGTGCCAGCAGCTTACAGGGGTCCCCTAATGAAAAACTGTTTTTT.

The rearrangement joins TRBV14 to TRBJ2-7; D is unresolved. The ends were cut back, 1 base at V and 0 bases at J, with 19 bases in the middle. Germline CDR1 is SGHDN and CDR2 is FVKESK. The CDR3 is made up of 18 amino acids. CDR3 sequence (DNA): TGTGCCAGCAGCCAAGGAGCCCTCCGTTCTGTGAGCTCCTACGAGCAGTACTTC. This codes for CASSQGALRSVSSYEQYF.

This rearrangement joins TRBV7-3 to TRBJ2-5; D may be TRBD1 or TRBD2 (5 bases each). This CDR3 is built from 15 residues. Looked up from germline, CDR1 is SGHTA and CDR2 is FQGTGA. V gave up 4 bases and J gave up 1 base, with 13 bases separating them. CDR3 sequence reads: CASSSLGRVQETQYF. The DNA of the CDR3 is TGTGCCAGCAGCTCCTTGGGGCGGGTCCAAGAGACCCAGTACTTC. Looking up the rest from reference TRBV7-3 and TRBJ2-5 gives the full variable domain: GAGVSQTPSNKVTEKGKYVELRCDPISGHTALYWYRQSLGQGPEFLIYFQGTGAADDSGLPNDRFFAVRPEGSVSTLKIQRTERGDSAVYLCASSSLGRVQETQYFGPGTRLLVL.

This clone appeared once. The rearrangement links TRBV2 to TRBJ2-7; perhaps TRBD2 as D (5 bases). The V end was cut by 5 bases, the J end by 2 bases, with 10 bases between. Per germline, CDR1 SNHLY and CDR2 FYNNEI. The CDR3 has 13 residues. The CDR3 spells CASSPRTAYEQYF. The CDR3 bases are TGTGCCAGCAGTCCAAGGACTGCCTACGAGCAGTACTTC.